Only a few counts were recorded for the clone carrying this T cell receptor delta chain. The protein TCRdb gives is from a much larger clone and does not agree with this DNA's translation at residue 9, likely a read error; the protein shown here comes from the DNA. TCRdb called clones from the multiplex PCR reads again using CATT. The sample records about 48,000 delta-chain clones, roughly 1.5% being singletons. Bulk repertoires came from Vgamma9/Vdelta2+ or Vdelta2-negative gammadelta T cells flow-sorted from PBMC. The data belong to a study of γδ T cells in repeated Plasmodium falciparum infection. The CDR3 contains 17 residues. The V gene's germline CDR1 is GEAIGNYY and CDR2 EKD. With V trimmed by 3 bases and J by 3 bases, 14 bases remained unmatched.

Input material: gamma-delta T cells from blood. The receptor was derived from a pool of human donors (malaria-infected and uninfected, not separated). The rearrangement uses TRDV2 and TRDJ1, with TRDD3 identical over 8 bases. TCRdb offers no J gene call, so here the DNA was matched to germline to obtain one. The CDR3 bases are TGTGCCTGTGACCCATCACGCACGAGGGGATACCCCGATAAACTCATCTTT. It codes for CACDPSRTRGYPDKLIF.